The next 25 T cell receptor beta chains were all read from a single sample in a study of beta chain features in type 1 diabetes. Overall study findings and caveats: Among all four CD4+ subsets, Type 1 diabetes patients had TCRB CDR3s that were moderately but significantly shorter.

The entirety of the isolated RNA underwent reverse transcription, so expressed TCRB transcripts were sequenced. The table came from immunoSEQ multiplex PCR; TCRdb's copy has only in-frame clones and leaves some out. The data hold more than 250,000 clones, with approximately 14% observed a single time. The antigens of these receptors remain unknown. Sequences were obtained from naive CD4+ T cells from blood. The receptors derive from a man younger than 45 with type 1 diabetes.

This rearrangement joins TRBV7-2 to TRBJ2-3; 7 nucleotides match TRBD2. Per the germline V gene, CDR1 is SGHTA and CDR2 is FQGNSA. This CDR3 has 14 residues. Unmatched junction bases numbered 7, after V lost 5 bases and J lost 5 bases. For the CDR3, the DNA is TGTACCAGCAGCAGGACTAGGTTGATAGATACGCAGTATTTT. This sequence encodes CTSSRTRLIDTQYF.

In DNA, the CDR3 is TGTGCCAGCAGCGTATCAGGGGTCGGCCTAAACATTCAGTACTTC. Amino acid sequence: CASSVSGVGLNIQYF. The rearrangement links TRBV9 to TRBJ2-4, with D perhaps matching TRBD1 (6 bases). Trimming stripped 1 base from V and 6 bases from J, with 14 bases between. The CDR3 contains 15 residues. Germline values: CDR1 SGDLS, CDR2 YYNGEE.

The chain carries TRBV5-4 and TRBJ1-2; TRBD1 aligns across 9 bases. The CDR3 length is 16 residues. Germline CDR1 SGHNT, CDR2 YYREEE (reference sequence). V shed 4 bases, J shed 0 bases, and the junction held 7 bases outside the gene matches. The CDR3 reads CASSMGQGITNYGYTF. CDR3 DNA: TGTGCCAGCAGCATGGGACAGGGCATAACTAACTATGGCTACACCTTC.

V gene TRBV25-1 combines with J gene TRBJ1-2, with 7 bases fitting TRBD1. Germline V CDR1 and CDR2: MGHDK, SYGVNS. Trimming cost V 6 bases and J 4 bases; bases outside gene matches: 5. This CDR3 is 13 amino acids long. The CDR3 protein is CASRGTERYGYTF. The DNA of the CDR3 is TGTGCCAGCAGGGGGACAGAGCGCTATGGCTACACCTTC.

The chain combines TRBV5-1 with TRBJ2-1; 7 positions agree with TRBD2. Germline V gene data show CDR1 as SGHRS and CDR2 as YFSETQ. V lost 0 bases to trimming and J lost 5 bases; unmatched junction nucleotides: 2. This CDR3 has 14 residues. Here the CDR3 DNA reads TGCGCCAGCAGCTTGGCTAGCGGACACAATGAGCAGTTCTTC. It translates to CASSLASGHNEQFF.

The V gene is TRBV29-1, the J gene TRBJ1-1, with 8 bases matching TRBD1. V lost 7 bases, J lost 0 bases, and 4 bases stayed unmatched. This CDR3 has 13 residues. CDR1 is SQVTM, CDR2 ANQGSEA, per germline. Here the CDR3 DNA reads TGCAGCGCCCAGGGACAGGTGAACACTGAAGCTTTCTTT. Protein: CSAQGQVNTEAFF.

This clone was counted ten times or more. The chain links TRBV29-1 to TRBJ2-7; D may be TRBD2 (6 bases). CDR1 and CDR2 from the germline V gene are SQVTM and ANQGSEA. The V and J ends lost 2 bases and 7 bases respectively, with 15 bases between them. The CDR3 contains 13 residues. This chain's CDR3 is CSVEIGGIEEQYF. In DNA form, the CDR3 reads TGCAGCGTTGAAATCGGCGGGATAGAAGAGCAGTACTTC.

The chain combines TRBV19 with TRBJ2-2; 7 nucleotides line up with TRBD1. V trimming: 6 bases; J trimming: 6 bases; junction bases outside the gene matches: 10. CDR3 length: 15 residues. Germline V gene data show CDR1 as LNHDA and CDR2 as SQIVND (reference sequence). CDR3 sequence: CASSPLGGKSGELFF. The CDR3 region has the DNA TGTGCCAGTAGCCCCTTAGGGGGCAAATCCGGGGAGCTGTTTTTT.

In this sample, this clone turned up a few times. This chain connects TRBV6-5 to TRBJ1-1, with 7 bases matching TRBD1. The CDR3 has 14 residues. J was trimmed by 6 bases and V by 5 bases; bases with no gene match: 9. Germline V gene sequence: CDR1 MNHEY, CDR2 SVGAGI. The CDR3 DNA follows: TGTGCCAGCAGTACGGGAGACAGGGTCGCTGAAGCTTTCTTT. Translation gives CASSTGDRVAEAFF.

This clone was detected only a few times. V usage is TRBV6-5 and J usage is TRBJ2-1; the D is unclear. The length of the CDR3 is 15 residues. CDR1 and CDR2 from the germline V gene are MNHEY and SVGAGI. V gave up 6 bases and J gave up 0 bases, with 12 bases separating them. The CDR3 spells CASRSYRSSYNEQFF. The CDR3, as DNA: TGTGCCAGCAGGTCCTACCGAAGCTCCTACAATGAGCAGTTCTTC.

The chain links TRBV30 to TRBJ2-3; D possibly corresponds to TRBD2 (6 bases). This CDR3 has 13 residues. The V and J ends lost 4 bases and 4 bases respectively, with 12 bases between them. Looked up from germline, CDR1 is GTSNPN and CDR2 is SVGIG (reference sequence). CDR3 nucleotides: TGTGCCTGGACTAGACTAGTATCAGATACGCAGTATTTT. Protein sequence: CAWTRLVSDTQYF.

This clone has only a few counts. This chain links TRBV7-2 with TRBJ2-7; D is possibly TRBD2 (6 bases). V lost 1 base and J 3 bases, leaving 10 bases between the germline ends. This CDR3 is built from 14 residues. In germline, CDR1 is SGHTA, CDR2 FQGNSA. The CDR3 nucleotides are TGTGCCAGCAGCTTAGTTTCCGGGAGCTACGAGCAGTACTTC. Protein: CASSLVSGSYEQYF. The full variable domain, completed using reference TRBV7-2 and TRBJ2-7, is GAGVSQSPSNKVTEKGKDVELRCDPISGHTALYWYRQSLGQGLEFLIYFQGNSAPDKSGLPSDRFSAERTGGSVSTLTIQRTQQEDSAVYLCASSLVSGSYEQYFGPGTRLTVT.

Concerning this clone: The junction and the germline gene differ at one end; a read error may be behind it. J is TRBJ2-7 and V is TRBV28; 9 bases are a match to TRBD1. Germline V gene data show CDR1 as MDHEN and CDR2 as SYDVKM. CDR3 length: 15 residues. DNA for the CDR3: TGTGCCAGCAGCACCGGGACAGGGTTGTCCCCCCCCCTCGGCTTC. It is translated as CASSTGTGLSPPLGF.

This rearrangement joins TRBV7-9 to TRBJ2-7; D unclear. This CDR3 is built from 14 residues. CDR1 SEHNR and CDR2 FQNEAQ come from the germline V gene (reference sequence). V was cut by 5 bases and J by 5 bases, with 16 bases left in between. CDR3: CASSPSKSFDEQYF. CDR3 sequence (DNA): TGTGCCAGCAGCCCCAGTAAGTCCTTTGACGAGCAGTACTTC.

This clone turned up a few times. The CDR3 sequence: CASSSQGAAEAFF. CDR3 nucleotide sequence: TGCGCCAGCAGCTCCCAGGGGGCGGCGGAAGCTTTCTTT. The V call is TRBV5-1, the J call TRBJ1-1; 8 bases map to TRBD1. The CDR3 consists of 13 residues. After removal of 3 bases from V and 8 bases from J, the junction contained 6 bases not matched to a gene. Germline V gives CDR1 SGHRS, CDR2 YFSETQ. Filled out from reference TRBV5-1 and TRBJ1-1, the complete variable domain reads KAGVTQTPRYLIKTRGQQVTLSCSPISGHRSVSWYQQTPGQGLQFLFEYFSETQRNKGNFPGRFSGRQFSNSRSEMNVSTLELGDSALYLCASSSQGAAEAFFGQGTRLTVV.

The rearrangement joins TRBV4-2 to TRBJ2-1; 10 nucleotides agree with TRBD2. CDR3 length equals 18 residues. Germline assignment: CDR1 LGHNA and CDR2 YNFKEQ. Losses at the gene ends were 0 bases for V and 3 bases for J; bases not matched to a gene: 8. CDR3 sequence (DNA): TGTGCCAGCAGCCAAGATACCTTAGCGGGAGGAAGCTACAATGAGCAGTTCTTC. This codes for CASSQDTLAGGSYNEQFF.

V gene TRBV28 combines with J gene TRBJ2-5, with TRBD2 matching over 13 bases. There are 16 residues in the CDR3. Trimming took 6 bases from V and 4 from J; bases not matched to a gene: 8. From germline, CDR1 is MDHEN and CDR2 SYDVKM. The CDR3 spells CASRTRLAGGRETQYF. CDR3 DNA: TGTGCCAGCAGAACCCGACTAGCGGGAGGTCGAGAGACCCAGTACTTC.

This clone was seen only a few times. This chain connects TRBV5-5 to TRBJ2-5; 10 bases agree with TRBD2. The germline CDR1 and CDR2 sequences are SGHKS and YYEKEE (reference sequence). V lost 4 bases to trimming and J lost 5 bases; unmatched junction nucleotides: 2. The CDR3 loop spans 13 amino acids. CDR3 sequence: CASSLAGAETQYF. The CDR3 coding sequence is TGTGCCAGCAGCCTAGCGGGAGCCGAGACCCAGTACTTC.

This clone has only a few counts. The rearrangement joins TRBV6-5 to TRBJ2-5, with a possible D match to TRBD1 (6 bases). With 7 bases removed from V and 4 bases from J, the gap between germline ends came to 19 bases. CDR3 length: 15 residues. Germline V gene lookup returns CDR1 MNHEY and CDR2 SVGAGI. CDR3 protein: CASTSAGAGAETQYF. As DNA, the CDR3 is TGTGCCAGCACCTCAGCAGGGGCAGGGGCAGAGACCCAGTACTTC.

J is TRBJ2-1 and V is TRBV29-1; 14 bases match TRBD2. CDR1 SQVTM and CDR2 ANQGSEA come from the germline V gene. The CDR3 loop spans 15 amino acids. The trim removed 8 bases at V and 4 bases at J, leaving 7 bases unmatched. The CDR3 coding sequence is TGCAGCTCGGGACTAGCGGGAGCAGGGTACAATGAGCAGTTCTTC. Residues: CSSGLAGAGYNEQFF.

The chain combines TRBV5-4 with TRBJ1-2; 8 bases match TRBD1. Germline V gene lookup returns CDR1 SGHNT and CDR2 YYREEE (reference sequence). The CDR3 extends over 13 amino acids. J was trimmed by 8 bases and V by 5 bases; bases with no gene match: 8. CDR3 amino acids: CASSLGGQGGYTF. As DNA, the CDR3 is TGTGCCAGCAGTCTTGGTGGACAGGGCGGCTACACCTTC.

V is TRBV7-2 and J is TRBJ1-1, with 11 bases lining up with TRBD1. This CDR3 region has 16 residues. V trimming: 4 bases; J trimming: 3 bases; junction bases outside the gene matches: 7. CDR1 and CDR2 from the germline V gene are SGHTA and FQGNSA. CDR3 nucleotide sequence: TGTGCCAGCAGCTCTTCCGGGACAGGGGGATACACTGAAGCTTTCTTT. Translating gives CASSSSGTGGYTEAFF. Filled out from reference TRBV7-2 and TRBJ1-1, the complete variable domain reads GAGVSQSPSNKVTEKGKDVELRCDPISGHTALYWYRQSLGQGLEFLIYFQGNSAPDKSGLPSDRFSAERTGGSVSTLTIQRTQQEDSAVYLCASSSSGTGGYTEAFFGQGTRLTVV.

This clone occurred a few times. V gene TRBV30 combines with J gene TRBJ2-2; 7 bases are shared with TRBD2. This CDR3 is built from 15 residues. CDR1 GTSNPN and CDR2 SVGIG come from the germline V gene (reference sequence). Unmatched junction bases numbered 17, after V lost 8 bases and J lost 8 bases. In DNA, the CDR3 is TGTGCCCTTGTGGGGGGGAGGACCGTAGTTGGGGAGCTGTTTTTT. This sequence encodes CALVGGRTVVGELFF.

This clone was seen only a few times. CDR3 loop: CASSSSAPGSLTAKNIQYF. In DNA form, the CDR3 reads TGTGCCAGCAGTTCCTCCGCTCCCGGGTCCCTCACAGCCAAAAACATTCAGTACTTC. V usage is TRBV28 and J usage is TRBJ2-4; no firm D call. V gave up 4 bases and J gave up 0 bases, with 22 bases separating them. The V gene's germline CDR1 is MDHEN and CDR2 SYDVKM. The CDR3 length is 19 residues.

The chain has TRBV28 and TRBJ1-1; 8 bases match TRBD1. V was clipped by 5 bases and J by 0 bases; unmatched bases: 2. Germline CDR1 and CDR2: MDHEN and SYDVKM. The CDR3 extends over 14 amino acids. The CDR3 sequence: CASSRTGLNTEAFF. The CDR3 nucleotides read TGTGCCAGCAGTAGGACAGGGCTGAACACTGAAGCTTTCTTT.